This T cell receptor beta chain came from a study of CD8 T cell repertoires and HIV-1 epitope variants. The length of the CDR3 is 15 residues. Germline lookup yields CDR1 MNHEY and CDR2 SMNVEV (reference sequence). V lost 1 base and J lost 3; bases outside the gene matches: 2. The repertoire was sequenced with immunoSEQ multiplex PCR; TCRdb's copy has only in-frame clones and lacks some. The data show 7,000 to 7,500 clones, with 60% to 75% seen just once and about 42% held by the top ten. Notes on this clone: Its antigen is still unknown.

V is TRBV27 and J is TRBJ2-7, with 11 bases aligning to TRBD2. This TCR was sampled from a male donor with HIV. The sequencing sample was made of cultured CD8+ T cells derived from PBMCs. CDR3 sequence (DNA): TGTGCCAGCAGTTTATACCTAGCGGGGGGCTACGAGCAGTACTTC. It specifies CASSLYLAGGYEQYF.